This TCR beta chain was identified during a study of PD-L1 blockade in urothelial cancer. Looking at the study overall: Patients with male sex and bladder-origin urothelial cancer accounted for about 85% of the roughly 29 enrolled. A median approximately 150,000 T cells were found in blood samples.

After removal of 0 bases from V and 4 bases from J, the junction contained 9 bases not matched to a gene. Germline V gene sequence: CDR1 SGHRS, CDR2 YFSETQ. There are 16 residues in the CDR3. Time point described: pretreatment peripheral blood. Each individual provided 1 to 8 samples (taken pretreatment and on-treatment). Spiking each PCR with synthetic TCR analog templates was performed. Assay: immunoSEQ multiplex PCR; the TCRdb copy retains only in-frame clones and omits some. This repertoire shows about 87,000 clones, 65% to 85% found once; its top ten account for roughly 2%. The chain joins TRBV5-1 to TRBJ2-5, with 7 positions matching TRBD2. The material sequenced was PBMCs, taken around atezolizumab (anti-PD-L1) treatment. This TCR came from a man in his 60s with urothelial cancer. For the CDR3, the DNA is TGCGCCAGCAGCTTGGCCCCGGCGGGCGGGGGAGAGACCCAGTACTTC. Encoded protein: CASSLAPAGGGETQYF.